Each of the 20 T cell receptor beta chains below was sequenced from the same sample in a study of T cell changes during pregnancy in multiple sclerosis. This table comes from immunoSEQ multiplex PCR, and its TCRdb copy is limited to in-frame clones, with some not included. The data show over 50,000 clones, with more than 75% seen just once and about 5.4% held by the top ten. Material: peripheral blood from another person, used as feeder cells. The receptor set was obtained from a human donor whose cells served as feeder cells for cultures in a pregnancy study.

V gene TRBV6-1 combines with J gene TRBJ1-2, with D hard to call. The CDR3 length is 15 residues. V was trimmed by 2 bases and J by 2 bases, leaving 12 bases between them. Germline-derived CDR1 and CDR2 are MNHNS and SASEGT. CDR3 coding DNA: TGTGCCAGCAGTGAAATGGCAGGCCTCAACTATGGCTACACCTTC. It translates to CASSEMAGLNYGYTF.

The gene calls are TRBV6-5 and TRBJ2-7; 8 nucleotides line up with TRBD2. Germline-derived CDR1 and CDR2 are MNHEY and SVGAGI. The J segment lost 7 bases and the V segment lost 10 bases, leaving 9 bases of the junction unmatched. The length of the CDR3 is 12 residues. The CDR3 spells CATRTSLKEQYF. The DNA of the CDR3 is TGTGCCACCCGGACTAGCCTGAAGGAGCAGTACTTC.

The chain couples TRBV5-1 to TRBJ2-5; TRBD2 matches at 9 bases. The CDR3 spans 15 residues. Unmatched junction bases numbered 6, after V lost 4 bases and J lost 2 bases. CDR1 is SGHRS, CDR2 YFSETQ, per germline. CDR3 protein: CASSPLSGGQETQYF. CDR3 in DNA: TGCGCCAGCAGCCCTCTTAGCGGGGGACAAGAGACCCAGTACTTC.

The genes are TRBV6-6 and TRBJ1-5; no clear D gene. V was shortened by 0 bases and J by 1 base, with 7 bases between the two germline ends. Germline V gene sequence: CDR1 MNHNY, CDR2 SVGAGI (reference sequence). CDR3 length: 15 amino acids. The CDR3 DNA sequence: TGTGCCAGCAGTTACTCGGTGGAGAGCAATCAGCCCCAGCATTTT. Protein sequence: CASSYSVESNQPQHF.

This sequence joins TRBV9 and TRBJ2-1, with unresolved D. This CDR3 has 15 residues. CDR1 SGDLS and CDR2 YYNGEE come from the germline V gene. V gave up 1 base and J gave up 10 bases, with 18 bases separating them. The CDR3 reads CASSVSTDLGIEQFF. The CDR3 DNA follows: TGTGCCAGCAGCGTATCCACCGATCTTGGAATCGAGCAGTTCTTC.

The genes are TRBV19 and TRBJ2-3; maybe TRBD2 (5 bases). The germline V gene encodes CDR1 LNHDA and CDR2 SQIVND (reference sequence). The V and J ends lost 3 bases and 2 bases respectively, with 12 bases between them. The length of the CDR3 is 15 residues. CDR3 residues: CASSMSSALTDTQYF. In DNA form, the CDR3 reads TGTGCCAGTAGTATGAGTAGCGCCCTCACAGATACGCAGTATTTT.

This clone was observed a single time. The CDR3 DNA reads as TGTGCCAGCAGCTTAGGAACAGGGTCAAGCACTGAAGCTTTCTTT. It yields the protein CASSLGTGSSTEAFF. The V and J genes are TRBV7-6 and TRBJ1-1, with D possibly TRBD1 on 6 matching bases. The CDR3 loop spans 15 amino acids. The germline gives CDR1 SGHVS, CDR2 FNYEAQ. Trimming shortened V by 1 base and J by 4 bases, and 13 bases separated the two germline ends.

This clone showed up just a few times. The chain links TRBV7-2 to TRBJ2-7, with unresolved D. CDR3 length: 13 amino acids. From germline, CDR1 is SGHTA and CDR2 FQGNSA. V gave up 1 base and J gave up 6 bases, with 10 bases separating them. The CDR3 DNA reads as TGTGCCAGCAGCTTAGAATGGAGAAGCGAGCAGTACTTC. Its protein is CASSLEWRSEQYF.

This clone is medium-sized by share. The genes are TRBV2 and TRBJ2-1; TRBD1 or TRBD2 may be the D gene (6 bases each). Trimming took 6 bases from V and 9 from J, leaving 15 bases between them. The CDR3 consists of 13 residues. Germline lookup yields CDR1 SNHLY and CDR2 FYNNEI. The CDR3 nucleotides read TGTGCCAGCAGGGGGGGCCTGGATGGTGAGCAGTTCTTC. Translated, it gives CASRGGLDGEQFF. The full variable domain, rest sourced from reference TRBV2 and TRBJ2-1, is EPEVTQTPSHQVTQMGQEVILRCVPISNHLYFYWYRQILGQKVEFLVSFYNNEISEKSEIFDDQFSVERPDGSNFTLKIRSTKLEDSAMYFCASRGGLDGEQFFGPGTRLTVL.

The chain recombines TRBV9 with TRBJ2-3; possible D gene TRBD2, 5 bases. V gave up 0 bases and J gave up 5 bases, with 13 bases separating them. The CDR3 is 15 residues long. In germline, CDR1 is SGDLS, CDR2 YYNGEE. The CDR3 nucleotides are TGTGCCAGCAGCGTAGCTGGTAGCGTGGGAGATACGCAGTATTTT. This codes for CASSVAGSVGDTQYF.

This clone has just a few counts. The V gene is TRBV5-1, the J gene TRBJ2-3; D is unresolved. The CDR3 consists of 14 residues. Trimming left V 1 base short and J 5 bases short, with 11 bases between. Germline lookup yields CDR1 SGHRS and CDR2 YFSETQ. The CDR3 spells CASSLRTSGDTQYF. The CDR3 region has the DNA TGCGCCAGCAGCTTGAGGACCTCGGGAGATACGCAGTATTTT.

V is TRBV28 and J is TRBJ2-7; no clear D gene. From germline, CDR1 is MDHEN and CDR2 SYDVKM. The CDR3 spans 15 residues. V shed 4 bases and J shed 2 bases, with 15 bases lying between them. The DNA of the CDR3 is TGTGCCAGCAGTTCCCCGCCCCCTGCACCCTACGAGCAGTACTTC. Translating gives CASSSPPPAPYEQYF. The full variable domain, rest sourced from reference TRBV28 and TRBJ2-7, is DVKVTQSSRYLVKRTGEKVFLECVQDMDHENMFWYRQDPGLGLRLIYFSYDVKMKEKGDIPEGYSVSREKKERFSLILESASTNQTSMYLCASSSPPPAPYEQYFGPGTRLTVT.

Points on this clone: Other DNA sequences in the sample encode the same CDR3. The rearrangement uses TRBV9 and TRBJ2-1, with 9 positions matching TRBD2. V dropped 2 bases and J dropped 2; count of bases not matched to a gene: 2. CDR3 length: 15 residues. CDR1 and CDR2 (germline): SGDLS, YYNGEE. In DNA, the CDR3 is TGTGCCAGCAGCGTGCGGGAGGGGCCCTACAATGAGCAGTTCTTC. Translating it yields CASSVREGPYNEQFF.

The table lists this clone with a count of one. The genes are TRBV27 and TRBJ1-5; D call uncertain. Germline CDR1 and CDR2: MNHEY and SMNVEV (reference sequence). V was cut by 6 bases and J by 1 base, with 13 bases left in between. The CDR3 is made up of 15 amino acids. CDR3 amino acids: CASRPASKSNQPQHF. In DNA, the CDR3 is TGTGCCAGCAGACCGGCGAGCAAAAGCAATCAGCCCCAGCATTTT.

J is TRBJ2-6 and V is TRBV7-9; no firm D call. Trimming took off 7 bases at V and 3 bases at J, with 13 bases between the two ends. The germline CDR1 and CDR2 sequences are SEHNR and FQNEAQ (reference sequence). This CDR3 region has 15 residues. The CDR3 here is CASTRAVGGANVLTF. The CDR3 DNA is TGTGCCAGCACCAGAGCTGTGGGTGGGGCCAACGTCCTGACTTTC.

The J gene is TRBJ1-4, the V gene TRBV10-2; a possible D gene is TRBD1 (5 bases). Trimming shortened V by 9 bases and J by 8 bases, and 16 bases separated the two germline ends. Germline CDR1 and CDR2: WSHSY and SAAADI. The CDR3 sequence is 13 residues long. The CDR3 DNA reads TGCGCCAGTACCGACGCGGCAGGGGAAAAACTGTTTTTT. Encoded protein: CASTDAAGEKLFF.

The chain employs TRBV6-5 and TRBJ2-1, with D hard to call. CDR1 and CDR2 from the germline V gene are MNHEY and SVGAGI. V was clipped by 5 bases and J by 4 bases, with 6 bases between them. The CDR3 contains 12 residues. The CDR3 DNA is TGTGCCAGCAGTGGCGGTTACAATGAGCAGTTCTTC. This gives the protein CASSGGYNEQFF.

This chain joins TRBV4-3 and TRBJ1-1; 8 bases match TRBD1. The CDR3 consists of 14 residues. V trimming: 1 base; J trimming: 5 bases; junction bases outside the gene matches: 3. Germline CDR1 and CDR2: LGHNA and YSLEER. The CDR3, as DNA: TGCGCCAGCAGCCAAGGACAGGGGCGGACTGAAGCTTTCTTT. Protein: CASSQGQGRTEAFF.

The chain links TRBV6-4 to TRBJ2-1, with D perhaps being TRBD1 or TRBD2 (6 bases each). V lost 0 bases, J lost 6 bases, and 15 bases lay in between. The V gene's germline CDR1 is MRHNA and CDR2 SNTAGT. CDR3 size: 16 residues. CDR3 loop: CASSDSGGGPSNEQFF. Written as DNA, the CDR3 is TGTGCCAGCAGTGACTCTGGAGGGGGTCCCTCCAATGAGCAGTTCTTC.

V is TRBV7-8 and J is TRBJ2-7; TRBD2 matches at 10 bases. Per the germline V gene, CDR1 is SGHVS and CDR2 is FQNEAQ. This CDR3 contains 16 residues. Germline trimming cut 5 bases from V and 5 bases from J; bases unmatched to any gene: 12. The CDR3 is CASSEAGTSVSHEQYF. As DNA, the CDR3 is TGTGCCAGCAGCGAAGCCGGGACTAGCGTTTCCCACGAGCAGTACTTC.